This entry concerns a single TCR beta chain. No antigen is known for it. The ends were cut back, 3 bases at V and 7 bases at J, with 27 bases in the middle. Germline-derived CDR1 and CDR2 are SGDLS and YYNGEE. The length of the CDR3 is 18 residues. This entry belongs to a study of cytomegalovirus exposure and HLA in healthy donors. The study, taken as a whole, reports: Earlier findings revealed that most TCR beta V segments proved productive either about 87% or about 30% of the time.

PCR was performed using 60 Vbeta and 13 Jbeta primers. Produced via immunoSEQ multiplex PCR; TCRdb's table is partial and in-frame only. The data contain 100,000 to 150,000 clones, 80% to 90% of them singletons. V and J are TRBV9 and TRBJ2-3; D possibly corresponds to TRBD2 (6 bases). The sample comprised PBMCs. The sequence was collected from a woman aged 40 to 49 in good health and CMV-seropositive. The CDR3 coding sequence is TGTGCCAGCAGCGCGGCCTTAGGGGATTCCGGGACTCGGAATACGCAGTATTTT. It is translated as CASSAALGDSGTRNTQYF.